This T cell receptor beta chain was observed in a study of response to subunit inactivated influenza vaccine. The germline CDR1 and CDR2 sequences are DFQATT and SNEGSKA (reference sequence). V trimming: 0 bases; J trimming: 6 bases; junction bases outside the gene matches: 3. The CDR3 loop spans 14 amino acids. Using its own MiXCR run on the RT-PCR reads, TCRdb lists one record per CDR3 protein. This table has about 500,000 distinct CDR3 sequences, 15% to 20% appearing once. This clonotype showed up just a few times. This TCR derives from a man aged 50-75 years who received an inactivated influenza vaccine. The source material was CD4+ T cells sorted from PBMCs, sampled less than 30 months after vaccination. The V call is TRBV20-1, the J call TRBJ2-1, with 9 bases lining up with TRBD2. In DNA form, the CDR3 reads TGCAGTGCTAGAGATTCTAGCGGGACCAATGAGCAGTTCTTC. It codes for CSARDSSGTNEQFF.